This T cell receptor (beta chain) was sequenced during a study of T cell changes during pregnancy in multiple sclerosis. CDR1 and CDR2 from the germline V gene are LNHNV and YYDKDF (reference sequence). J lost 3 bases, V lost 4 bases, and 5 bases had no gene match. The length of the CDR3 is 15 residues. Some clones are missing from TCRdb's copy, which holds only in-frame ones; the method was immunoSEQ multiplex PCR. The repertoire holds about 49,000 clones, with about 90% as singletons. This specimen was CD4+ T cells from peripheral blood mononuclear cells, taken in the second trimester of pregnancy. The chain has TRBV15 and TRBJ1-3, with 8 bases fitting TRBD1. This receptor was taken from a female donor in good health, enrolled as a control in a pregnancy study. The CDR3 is CATSKGQGGGNTIYF. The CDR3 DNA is TGTGCCACCAGCAAAGGACAGGGTGGTGGAAACACCATATATTTT.